This T cell receptor beta chain comes out of a study of blood T cell repertoires in COVID-19. As for the study in general: Samples of COVID-19 (acute and convalescent) were obtained from the United States, Italy and Spain. T cells, B-cell-depleted T cells, or PBMCs provided the cDNA or gDNA that served as material.

Methods used by the authors: Quantification of nucleated cells was approximated via reference gene primer amplification. Generated by immunoSEQ multiplex PCR, the TCRdb table keeps only in-frame clones and is missing some. V and J calls and clone size are given by that table; D and trimming were obtained from the DNA. The sample consists of 29,000 or so clones, 90% to 95% of them appearing once. Per the germline V gene, CDR1 is MNHEY and CDR2 is SMNVEV (reference sequence). Trimming removed 5 bases at V and 9 bases at J, with 20 bases between. The CDR3 is 14 amino acids. The sequence came from a man aged 45-65 years with active COVID-19. The sample was peripheral blood. V gene TRBV27 combines with J gene TRBJ2-7; perhaps TRBD1 as D (6 bases). CDR3 sequence: CASSPAPTGSTQYF. The CDR3 coding sequence is TGTGCCAGCAGTCCCGCCCCCACAGGGAGCACGCAGTACTTC.